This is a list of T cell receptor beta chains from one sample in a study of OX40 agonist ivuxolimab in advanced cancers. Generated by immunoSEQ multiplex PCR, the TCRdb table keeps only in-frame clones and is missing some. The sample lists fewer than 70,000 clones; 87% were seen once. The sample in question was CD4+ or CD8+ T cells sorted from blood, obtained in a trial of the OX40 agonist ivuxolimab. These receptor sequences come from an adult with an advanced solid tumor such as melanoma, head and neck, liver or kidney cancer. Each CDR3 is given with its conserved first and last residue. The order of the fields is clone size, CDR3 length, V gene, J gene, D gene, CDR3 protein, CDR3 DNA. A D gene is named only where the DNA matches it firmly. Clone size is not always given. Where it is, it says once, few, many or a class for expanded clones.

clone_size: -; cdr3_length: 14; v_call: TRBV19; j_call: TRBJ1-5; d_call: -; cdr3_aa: CASSREGLYQPQHF; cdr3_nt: TGTGCCAGTAGTCGAGAGGGATTGTATCAGCCCCAGCATTTT
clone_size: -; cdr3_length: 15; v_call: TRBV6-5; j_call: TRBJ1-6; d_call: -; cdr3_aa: CASRSRGTGTSPLHF; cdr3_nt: TGTGCCAGCAGGTCCAGGGGCACGGGGACTTCACCCCTCCACTTT
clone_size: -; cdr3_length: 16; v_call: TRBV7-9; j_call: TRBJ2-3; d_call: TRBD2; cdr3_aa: CASSPGLAGSTDTQYF; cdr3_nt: TGTGCCAGCAGCCCGGGACTAGCGGGAAGCACAGATACGCAGTATTTT
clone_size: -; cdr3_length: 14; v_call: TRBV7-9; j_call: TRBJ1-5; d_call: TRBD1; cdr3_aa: CASSIREGQTPQHF; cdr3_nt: TGTGCCAGCAGCATTCGCGAGGGACAGACCCCCCAGCATTTT
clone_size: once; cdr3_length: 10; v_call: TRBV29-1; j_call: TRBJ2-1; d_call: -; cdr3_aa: CSVERNEQFF; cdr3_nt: TGCAGCGTTGAGCGGAATGAGCAGTTCTTC
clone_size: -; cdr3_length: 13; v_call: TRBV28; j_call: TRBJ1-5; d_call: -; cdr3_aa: CASSERLNQPQHF; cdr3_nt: TGTGCCAGCAGCGAAAGGTTAAATCAGCCCCAGCATTTT
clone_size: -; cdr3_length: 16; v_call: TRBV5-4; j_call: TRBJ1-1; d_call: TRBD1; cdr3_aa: CASSPRGGTGFTEAFF; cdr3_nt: TGTGCCAGCAGCCCGAGGGGTGGGACAGGGTTCACTGAAGCTTTCTTT
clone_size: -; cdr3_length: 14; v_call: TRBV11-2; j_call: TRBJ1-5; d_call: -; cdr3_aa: CASSHGRSNQPQHF; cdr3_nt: TGTGCCAGCAGCCATGGGAGATCCAATCAGCCCCAGCATTTT
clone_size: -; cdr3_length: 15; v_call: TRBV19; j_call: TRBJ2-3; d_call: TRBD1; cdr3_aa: CASNRQGLITDTQYF; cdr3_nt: TGTGCCAGTAACCGACAGGGATTAATCACAGATACGCAGTATTTT
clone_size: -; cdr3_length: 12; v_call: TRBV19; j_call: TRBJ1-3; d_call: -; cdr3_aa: CASSRVGNTIYF; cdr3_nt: TGTGCCAGTAGCCGAGTAGGAAACACCATATATTTT
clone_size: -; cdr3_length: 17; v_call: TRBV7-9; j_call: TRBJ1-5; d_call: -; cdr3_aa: CASSLEVGPFSNQPQHF; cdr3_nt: TGTGCCAGCAGCTTAGAGGTCGGCCCCTTTAGCAATCAGCCCCAGCATTTT
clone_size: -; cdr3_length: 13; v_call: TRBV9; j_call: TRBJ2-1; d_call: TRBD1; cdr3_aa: CASRKTGSNEQFF; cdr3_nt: TGTGCCAGCAGGAAGACAGGGTCCAATGAGCAGTTCTTC
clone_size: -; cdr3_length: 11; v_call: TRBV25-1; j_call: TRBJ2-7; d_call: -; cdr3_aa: CASSLGGEQYF; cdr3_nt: TGTGCCAGCAGCCTAGGGGGCGAGCAGTACTTC
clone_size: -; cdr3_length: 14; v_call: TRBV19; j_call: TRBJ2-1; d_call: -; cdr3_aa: CATTRDSLVGEQFF; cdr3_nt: TGTGCCACAACGCGGGACTCCCTCGTCGGCGAGCAGTTCTTC
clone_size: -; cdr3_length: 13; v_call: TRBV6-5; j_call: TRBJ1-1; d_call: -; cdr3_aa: CASNRGTNTEAFF; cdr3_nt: TGTGCCTCCAACCGGGGAACAAACACTGAAGCTTTCTTT
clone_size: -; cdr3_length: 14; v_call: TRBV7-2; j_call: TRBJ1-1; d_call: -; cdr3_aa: CASSFLHLNTEAFF; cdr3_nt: TGTGCCAGTAGCTTTTTACATCTGAACACTGAAGCTTTCTTT
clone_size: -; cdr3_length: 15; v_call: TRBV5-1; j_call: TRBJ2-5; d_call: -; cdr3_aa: CASSFGIQGRETQYF; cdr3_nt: TGCGCCAGCAGCTTCGGGATTCAGGGGAGGGAGACCCAGTACTTC
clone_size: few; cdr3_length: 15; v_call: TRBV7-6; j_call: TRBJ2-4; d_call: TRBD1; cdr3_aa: CASSLGYGTGNIQYF; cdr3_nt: TGTGCCAGCAGCTTAGGTTATGGGACAGGAAACATTCAGTACTTC
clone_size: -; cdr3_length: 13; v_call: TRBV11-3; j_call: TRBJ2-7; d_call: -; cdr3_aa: CASSLRSSYEQYF; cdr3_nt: TGTGCCAGCAGCTTGCGGTCTTCCTACGAGCAGTACTTC
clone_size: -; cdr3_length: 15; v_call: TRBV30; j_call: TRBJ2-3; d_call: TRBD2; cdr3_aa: CAWSVMAGGTDTQYF; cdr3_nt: TGTGCCTGGAGTGTAATGGCGGGAGGGACAGATACGCAGTATTTT
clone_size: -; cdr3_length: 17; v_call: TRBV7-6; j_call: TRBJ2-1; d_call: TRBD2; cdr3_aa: CASSATSGGTPYNEQFF; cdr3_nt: TGTGCCAGCAGCGCCACTAGCGGGGGGACCCCCTACAATGAGCAGTTCTTC
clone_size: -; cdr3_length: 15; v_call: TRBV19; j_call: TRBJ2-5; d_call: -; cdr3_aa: CASSNGWGYQETQYF; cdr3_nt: TGTGCCAGTAGTAACGGCTGGGGGTACCAAGAGACCCAGTACTTC
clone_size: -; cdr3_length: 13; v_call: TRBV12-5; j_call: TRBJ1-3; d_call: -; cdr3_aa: CASGTDNGNTIYF; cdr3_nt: TGTGCTAGTGGGACAGACAATGGAAACACCATATATTTT
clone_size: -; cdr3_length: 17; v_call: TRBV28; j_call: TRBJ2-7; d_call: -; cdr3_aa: CASSPYGQGVNSYEQYF; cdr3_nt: TGTGCCAGCAGTCCCTATGGGCAGGGCGTAAACTCCTACGAGCAGTACTTC
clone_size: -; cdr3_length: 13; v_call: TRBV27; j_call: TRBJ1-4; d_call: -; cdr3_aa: CASWGRTNEKLFF; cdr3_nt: TGTGCCAGCTGGGGGAGGACTAATGAAAAACTGTTTTTT
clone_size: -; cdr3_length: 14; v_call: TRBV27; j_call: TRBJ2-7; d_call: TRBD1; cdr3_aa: CASSLRQGWPEQYF; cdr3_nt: TGTGCCAGCAGTCTAAGACAGGGGTGGCCGGAGCAGTACTTC